Reported below is one T cell receptor (beta chain). Germline trimming cut 1 base from V and 2 bases from J; bases unmatched to any gene: 7. The CDR3 extends over 17 amino acids. From germline, CDR1 is LGHNT and CDR2 FRNRAP. The sample originates from a study of control samples from healthy donors and cancer patients. The data were produced by immunoSEQ multiplex PCR, yet TCRdb's version contains in-frame clones alone and is incomplete. This repertoire shows about 160,000 clones, approximately 94% found once; its top ten account for less than 15%. The TCR comes from a man between 60 and 70 years old with colorectal cancer. Sequencing input: PBMCs. The V call is TRBV12-5, the J call TRBJ2-3, with TRBD2 matching 9 bases. The CDR3 DNA reads as TGTGCTAGTGGTTTGGGGGCTAGCGGGGATCTCACAGATACGCAGTATTTT. Its protein is CASGLGASGDLTDTQYF. Together with reference TRBV12-5 and TRBJ2-3, the CDR3 gives the full variable domain: DARVTQTPRHKVTEMGQEVTMRCQPILGHNTVFWYRQTMMQGLELLAYFRNRAPLDDSGMPKDRFSAEMPDATLATLKIQPSEPRDSAVYFCASGLGASGDLTDTQYFGPGTRLTVL.